A selection of T cell receptor beta chains follows, all from one sample in a study of breast tumors, draining lymph nodes, adjacent tissues. TCRdb analysed the multiplex PCR reads with MiXCR anew, one entry per CDR3 protein. The sample shows roughly 80,000 distinct CDR3 sequences, about 20% of them seen only once. The specimen was axillary lymph node tissue. These TCRs come from a female donor with breast cancer. Some clones in this sample may be carry-over from other donors' samples. Each CDR3 is given with its conserved first and last residue. D genes are given only for firm matches. Expanded clones are given a class, and other clones once, few, many or no size at all.

V gene: TRBV12-3/TRBV12-4
clone size: many
J gene: TRBJ2-2
D gene: TRBD2
CDR3 DNA: TGTGCCAGCAGTTTAGCGGGAGGGCCCGGGGAGCTGTTTTTT
CDR3 protein: CASSLAGGPGELFF

V gene: TRBV10-3
clone size: many
J gene: TRBJ1-2
D gene: TRBD1
CDR3 DNA: TGTGCCATCAGTGGTACAGGGGCAGGGATTTATGGGTATGGCTACACCTTC
CDR3 protein: CAISGTGAGIYGYGYTF

V gene: TRBV10-2
clone size: many
J gene: TRBJ1-2
D gene: TRBD1
CDR3 DNA: TGCGCCAGCAGCCGGGACAGGGTCCCATACTATGGCTACACCTTC
CDR3 protein: CASSRDRVPYYGYTF

V gene: TRBV20-1
clone size: many
J gene: TRBJ2-2
D gene: .
CDR3 DNA: TGCAGTGCTATGGGGGGAACCACCGGGGAGCTGTTTTTT
CDR3 protein: CSAMGGTTGELFF

V gene: TRBV9
clone size: .
J gene: TRBJ1-1
D gene: TRBD1
CDR3 DNA: TGTGCCAGCAGCGCCCGGACAGGGGCGGCTGAAGCTTTCTTT
CDR3 protein: CASSARTGAAEAFF

V gene: TRBV4-2
clone size: many
J gene: TRBJ2-3
D gene: TRBD2
CDR3 DNA: TGTGCCAGCAGCCAAGATCGAGGGGCGGGAGGGCCAGCAGATACGCAGTATTTT
CDR3 protein: CASSQDRGAGGPADTQYF

V gene: TRBV5-4
clone size: many
J gene: TRBJ2-5
D gene: TRBD2
CDR3 DNA: TGTGCCAGCAGCGATACTAGCGGGGAGATGAAGACCCAGTACTTC
CDR3 protein: CASSDTSGEMKTQYF

V gene: TRBV11-2
clone size: many
J gene: TRBJ1-3
D gene: .
CDR3 DNA: TGTGCCAGCAGCCAGGGTTCTGGAAACACCATATATTTT
CDR3 protein: CASSQGSGNTIYF

V gene: TRBV6-2/TRBV6-3
clone size: .
J gene: TRBJ1-1
D gene: .
CDR3 DNA: TGTGCCAGCAGTTACTCGAGGGACGGCCCACTTGCAAACACTGAAGCTTTCTTT
CDR3 protein: CASSYSRDGPLANTEAFF

V gene: TRBV3-1
clone size: many
J gene: TRBJ2-5
D gene: .
CDR3 DNA: TGTGCCAGCAGCTTAAGAGAGACCCAGTACTTC
CDR3 protein: CASSLRETQYF

V gene: TRBV29-1
clone size: many
J gene: TRBJ2-3
D gene: .
CDR3 DNA: TGCAGCGTTGAAAAGGCAGGGACCGCCACAGATACGCAGTATTTT
CDR3 protein: CSVEKAGTATDTQYF

V gene: TRBV6-1
clone size: many
J gene: TRBJ2-7
D gene: TRBD1
CDR3 DNA: TGTGCCGGCGACCTGGGACAGGGCTACGAGCAGTACTTC
CDR3 protein: CAGDLGQGYEQYF

V gene: TRBV7-2
clone size: many
J gene: TRBJ2-2
D gene: TRBD2
CDR3 DNA: TGTGCCAGCAGCGGTCCTCTAGCGGCGAACACCGGGGAGCTGTTTTTT
CDR3 protein: CASSGPLAANTGELFF

V gene: TRBV7-2
clone size: many
J gene: TRBJ2-7
D gene: .
CDR3 DNA: TGTGCCAGCAGCTTCCACAAGGGGTACGAGCAGTACTTC
CDR3 protein: CASSFHKGYEQYF

V gene: TRBV30
clone size: many
J gene: TRBJ2-7
D gene: TRBD1
CDR3 DNA: TGTGCCTGGCGGGTGCTGCGGACAGGGAACGAGCAGTACTTC
CDR3 protein: CAWRVLRTGNEQYF

V gene: TRBV30
clone size: few
J gene: TRBJ2-7
D gene: TRBD2
CDR3 DNA: TGTGCCTGGGGGGGCGAGCGGGAGAGGCATCGTGAGCAGTACTTC
CDR3 protein: CAWGGERERHREQYF

V gene: TRBV5-5
clone size: many
J gene: TRBJ1-3
D gene: .
CDR3 DNA: TGTGCCAGCAGCCTAGACACTTTCTCTGGAAACACCATATATTTT
CDR3 protein: CASSLDTFSGNTIYF

V gene: TRBV5-4
clone size: .
J gene: TRBJ1-1
D gene: TRBD1
CDR3 DNA: TGTGCCAGCAGCCGGGACAGGGAACAAGCTTTCTTT
CDR3 protein: CASSRDREQAFF

V gene: TRBV7-2
clone size: many
J gene: TRBJ2-3
D gene: TRBD2
CDR3 DNA: TGTGCCAGCAGCTCGGGACTAGCGGGAGTGGATACGCAGTATTTT
CDR3 protein: CASSSGLAGVDTQYF

V gene: TRBV4-2
clone size: .
J gene: TRBJ1-1
D gene: .
CDR3 DNA: TGTGCCAGCAGCCTCGGTGGTTCGCCAACTTTCGAAGCTTTCTTT
CDR3 protein: CASSLGGSPTFEAFF

V gene: TRBV7-9
clone size: many
J gene: TRBJ1-3
D gene: .
CDR3 DNA: TGTGCCAGCAGCTTAGGATCTGGAAACACCATATATTTT
CDR3 protein: CASSLGSGNTIYF

V gene: TRBV29-1
clone size: many
J gene: TRBJ2-2
D gene: .
CDR3 DNA: TGCAGCGCCGATAGTCCGGGGGCGGGCGGGGAGCTGTTTTTT
CDR3 protein: CSADSPGAGGELFF

V gene: TRBV27
clone size: .
J gene: TRBJ2-7
D gene: .
CDR3 DNA: TGTGCCAGCAGCCACCCCCGCGGCACCTCCTACGAGCAGTACTTC
CDR3 protein: CASSHPRGTSYEQYF

V gene: TRBV18
clone size: many
J gene: TRBJ2-2
D gene: .
CDR3 DNA: TGTGCCAGCTCACCTCAGGGCGGGGAGCTGTTTTTT
CDR3 protein: CASSPQGGELFF

V gene: TRBV12-3/TRBV12-4
clone size: many
J gene: TRBJ2-7
D gene: TRBD1
CDR3 DNA: TGTGCCAGCAGCCCTGGACGGACAGGGCGAGAGCAGTACTTC
CDR3 protein: CASSPGRTGREQYF

V gene: TRBV7-9
clone size: .
J gene: TRBJ2-5
D gene: .
CDR3 DNA: TGTGCCAGCCGAGGACGGGCCCAAGAGACCCAGTACTTC
CDR3 protein: CASRGRAQETQYF

V gene: TRBV6-5
clone size: many
J gene: TRBJ2-7
D gene: .
CDR3 DNA: TGTGCCAGCAGGAGCTACGTTGGACAGGGAGGGCGCGAGCAGTACTTC
CDR3 protein: CASRSYVGQGGREQYF

V gene: TRBV7-2
clone size: many
J gene: TRBJ1-5
D gene: .
CDR3 DNA: TGTGCCAGCAGCCTACTGGGGGATCAGCCCCAGCATTTT
CDR3 protein: CASSLLGDQPQHF

V gene: TRBV7-2
clone size: many
J gene: TRBJ2-7
D gene: TRBD2
CDR3 DNA: TGTGCCAGCAGCCCTAGCGGGAGGTCTGAAAACGAGCAGTACTTC
CDR3 protein: CASSPSGRSENEQYF

V gene: TRBV20-1
clone size: many
J gene: TRBJ2-2
D gene: TRBD2
CDR3 DNA: TGCAGTGCTAGATCTAGCGGGAGGGCCCCCGGGGAGCTGTTTTTT
CDR3 protein: CSARSSGRAPGELFF

V gene: TRBV6-6
clone size: few
J gene: TRBJ1-4
D gene: .
CDR3 DNA: TGTGCCAGCAGTTCCGGGTCACCTAATGAAAAACTGTTTTTT
CDR3 protein: CASSSGSPNEKLFF

V gene: TRBV20-1
clone size: many
J gene: TRBJ2-1
D gene: TRBD2
CDR3 DNA: TGCAGTGCAACGCTATCTAGCGGGAGATTCGGCTACAATGAGCAGTTCTTC
CDR3 protein: CSATLSSGRFGYNEQFF

V gene: TRBV10-2
clone size: many
J gene: TRBJ1-2
D gene: .
CDR3 DNA: TGCGCCAGCAGTGACCGGGACACGGGCCGAACTCTCTATGGCTACACCTTC
CDR3 protein: CASSDRDTGRTLYGYTF

V gene: TRBV3-1
clone size: few
J gene: TRBJ2-7
D gene: TRBD2
CDR3 DNA: TGTGCCAGCAGCCAAGATCAATCTAGCGGGAGGGCCGGGGAGCAGTACTTC
CDR3 protein: CASSQDQSSGRAGEQYF

V gene: TRBV4-1
clone size: many
J gene: TRBJ1-2
D gene: .
CDR3 DNA: TGCGCCAGCAGCCAAGATCGGGGTTGGAACTATGGCTACACCTTC
CDR3 protein: CASSQDRGWNYGYTF

V gene: TRBV27
clone size: many
J gene: TRBJ2-2
D gene: .
CDR3 DNA: TGTGCCAGCAGTTTCCAAGAGAACACCGGGGAGCTGTTTTTT
CDR3 protein: CASSFQENTGELFF

V gene: TRBV20-1
clone size: many
J gene: TRBJ1-2
D gene: .
CDR3 DNA: TGCAGTTCGGCAGAAGGGGGTGATTATGGCTACACCTTC
CDR3 protein: CSSAEGGDYGYTF

V gene: TRBV7-8
clone size: .
J gene: TRBJ1-2
D gene: TRBD1
CDR3 DNA: TGTGCCAGCAGCGGACAGACAGGGGGCTATGGCTACACCTTC
CDR3 protein: CASSGQTGGYGYTF

V gene: TRBV10-2
clone size: many
J gene: TRBJ2-7
D gene: .
CDR3 DNA: TGCGCCAGCAGTGAAGGGGGTAGGTCCTACGAGCAGTACTTC
CDR3 protein: CASSEGGRSYEQYF

V gene: TRBV5-1
clone size: once
J gene: TRBJ1-1
D gene: .
CDR3 DNA: TGCGCCAGCAGCTTCGACAGTTTAGGCACTGAAGCTTTCTTT
CDR3 protein: CASSFDSLGTEAFF

V gene: TRBV5-1
clone size: many
J gene: TRBJ2-5
D gene: .
CDR3 DNA: TGCGCCAGCAGCCTGGATAAGGTAGAGACCCAGTACTTC
CDR3 protein: CASSLDKVETQYF

V gene: TRBV5-4
clone size: many
J gene: TRBJ2-2
D gene: .
CDR3 DNA: TGTGCCAGCAGCTTTGAAGGGGGGAAGAACACCGGGGAGCTGTTTTTT
CDR3 protein: CASSFEGGKNTGELFF

V gene: TRBV5-5
clone size: .
J gene: TRBJ2-5
D gene: .
CDR3 DNA: TGTGCCAGCAGCTTGATCCGGGGCGGAGTAGAGACCCAGTACTTC
CDR3 protein: CASSLIRGGVETQYF

V gene: TRBV5-6
clone size: many
J gene: TRBJ1-2
D gene: .
CDR3 DNA: TGTGCCAGCACAAAGGGGGACCAACAGAGAAACTATGGCTACACCTTC
CDR3 protein: CASTKGDQQRNYGYTF

V gene: TRBV19
clone size: many
J gene: TRBJ1-5
D gene: .
CDR3 DNA: TGTGCCAGTAGCCTGGGGTATCAGCCCCAGCATTTT
CDR3 protein: CASSLGYQPQHF

V gene: TRBV29-1
clone size: .
J gene: TRBJ2-3
D gene: TRBD1
CDR3 DNA: TGCAGCGAGGCCGGGACAGGGGGGACAGATACGCAGTATTTT
CDR3 protein: CSEAGTGGTDTQYF

V gene: TRBV24-1
clone size: many
J gene: TRBJ2-7
D gene: .
CDR3 DNA: TGTGCCACCAGTGATATAGGGAACGAGCAGTACTTC
CDR3 protein: CATSDIGNEQYF

V gene: TRBV3-2
clone size: few
J gene: TRBJ2-7
D gene: .
CDR3 DNA: TGTGCCAGCAGCCAAGATCAATCTGGTCCCGGAACCTACGAGCAGTACTTC
CDR3 protein: CASSQDQSGPGTYEQYF

V gene: TRBV20-1
clone size: many
J gene: TRBJ2-3
D gene: TRBD2
CDR3 DNA: TGCAGTGCAGTCTCACTAGCGGGAGTGGTGGTTACAGATACGCAGTATTTT
CDR3 protein: CSAVSLAGVVVTDTQYF

V gene: TRBV11-2
clone size: many
J gene: TRBJ1-3
D gene: .
CDR3 DNA: TGTGCCAGCAGCCGAACCCCGAACACCATATATTTT
CDR3 protein: CASSRTPNTIYF

V gene: TRBV19
clone size: many
J gene: TRBJ2-1
D gene: .
CDR3 DNA: TGTGCCAGTAGTATAGGGGGAAGTTACAATGAGCAGTTCTTC
CDR3 protein: CASSIGGSYNEQFF

V gene: TRBV20-1
clone size: many
J gene: TRBJ2-7
D gene: .
CDR3 DNA: TGCAGTGCGCAAATCCCGGGACAACGCTACGAGCAGTACTTC
CDR3 protein: CSAQIPGQRYEQYF

V gene: TRBV30
clone size: few
J gene: TRBJ1-3
D gene: TRBD1
CDR3 DNA: TGTGCCTGGGGGGACAGAGGAAACACCATATATTTT
CDR3 protein: CAWGDRGNTIYF

V gene: TRBV20-1
clone size: many
J gene: TRBJ2-5
D gene: .
CDR3 DNA: TGCAGTGCTAGGAGGGGTGGGGCCCAAGAGACCCAGTACTTC
CDR3 protein: CSARRGGAQETQYF